The 30 T cell receptor beta chains reported below all come from one sample, sequenced in a study of T cell repertoires in cytomegalovirus infection. From the reads, TCRdb called clonotypes with MiXCR, one entry per CDR3 protein. The profile shows a few hundred thousand distinct CDR3 sequences, approximately 9% of them singletons. Sequencing was performed on PBMCs. The receptors were sampled from a human donor in good health (CMV status not recorded). Some clones in this sample may be carry-over from other donors' samples.

This clonotype was seen a handful of times. This rearrangement joins TRBV5-1 to TRBJ2-6, with 10 positions matching TRBD2. The V gene end was trimmed by 9 bases and the J gene end by 2 bases; junction bases not matched to a gene: 8. The germline V gene has CDR1 SGHRS and CDR2 YFSETQ. The CDR3 is made up of 16 amino acids. CDR3 sequence (DNA): TGCGCCACCACCAGCGGGAGGGCCGCTGGGGCCAACGTCCTGACTTTC. Translated: CATTSGRAAGANVLTF.

This clonotype showed up many times. This chain uses TRBV7-2 with TRBJ2-5; D unresolved. CDR3 length: 12 amino acids. The V gene lost 5 bases and the J gene lost 9 bases, with 13 bases spanning the gap. Germline values: CDR1 SGHTA, CDR2 FQGNSA. CDR3 residues: CASSGNSWSQYF. The CDR3 DNA reads TGTGCCAGCAGCGGCAACAGTTGGTCCCAGTACTTC.

This clonotype was seen repeatedly, ten times or more. The chain carries TRBV7-2 and TRBJ2-1; 11 bases fit TRBD2. Germline-derived CDR1 and CDR2 are SGHTA and FQGNSA. V dropped 5 bases and J dropped 7; count of bases not matched to a gene: 10. The length of the CDR3 is 16 residues. Here the CDR3 reads CASSPPGIAGGNEQFF. The CDR3 bases are TGTGCCAGCAGCCCCCCCGGGATAGCGGGAGGGAATGAGCAGTTCTTC.

The table lists this clonotype with many counts. The chain carries TRBV6-5 and TRBJ2-2; the D gene is possibly TRBD2 (6 bases). The CDR3 extends over 13 amino acids. From germline, CDR1 is MNHEY and CDR2 SVGAGI. Trimming shortened V by 7 bases and J by 7 bases, and 13 bases separated the two germline ends. CDR3 sequence: CASKQSSVGELFF. In DNA, the CDR3 is TGTGCCAGCAAACAGTCTAGCGTCGGGGAGCTGTTTTTT.

In its sample, this clonotype was seen a few times. The chain couples TRBV28 to TRBJ2-3; 9 bases line up with TRBD2. Per the germline V gene, CDR1 is MDHEN and CDR2 is SYDVKM. After removal of 6 bases from V and 3 bases from J, the junction contained 7 bases not matched to a gene. The CDR3 covers 15 residues. The CDR3 nucleotides are TGTGCCAGCAGGAGCGGGGGGCAGGGGACAGATACGCAGTATTTT. Its protein product is CASRSGGQGTDTQYF.

At least ten counts were recorded for this clonotype. V is TRBV7-2 and J is TRBJ2-7; TRBD2 is a possible D gene (6 bases). This CDR3 contains 17 residues. V lost 2 bases to trimming and J lost 6 bases, with 23 bases between them. CDR1 and CDR2 from the germline V gene are SGHTA and FQGNSA. The CDR3 loop reads CASSLSTVLTRSGEQYF. The CDR3 DNA follows: TGTGCCAGCAGCTTAAGTACTGTCTTGACTAGGAGCGGCGAGCAGTACTTC. Full variable domain (rest looked up from reference TRBV7-2 and TRBJ2-7): GAGVSQSPSNKVTEKGKDVELRCDPISGHTALYWYRQSLGQGLEFLIYFQGNSAPDKSGLPSDRFSAERTGGSVSTLTIQRTQQEDSAVYLCASSLSTVLTRSGEQYFGPGTRLTVT.

This clonotype occurred a few times. This sequence joins TRBV5-1 and TRBJ1-2; D is unclear. The CDR3 length is 15 residues. Trimming stripped 0 bases from V and 4 bases from J, with 13 bases between. CDR1 is SGHRS and CDR2 is YFSETQ in the germline V gene. In nucleotides, the CDR3 is TGCGCCAGCAGCTTGGGGGCCGGTGCTATCTATGGCTACACCTTC. Its translation is CASSLGAGAIYGYTF.

The gene calls are TRBV7-2 and TRBJ2-7, with D perhaps TRBD2 (6 bases). Trimming stripped 5 bases from V and 1 base from J, with 15 bases between. Per germline, CDR1 SGHTA and CDR2 FQGNSA. The CDR3 loop spans 15 amino acids. The CDR3 coding sequence is TGTGCCAGCAGCCCCCTCCCGGGAGTATCCTACGAGCAGTACTTC. This encodes CASSPLPGVSYEQYF.

This clonotype occurred many times. The chain employs TRBV5-1 and TRBJ2-2; weak D call: TRBD1 (5 bases). CDR3 size: 15 residues. The V gene's germline CDR1 is SGHRS and CDR2 YFSETQ. V lost 1 base to trimming and J lost 5 bases, with 12 bases between them. The CDR3 protein is CASSLNTGATGELFF. The DNA for the CDR3 is TGCGCCAGCAGCTTGAACACAGGAGCAACCGGGGAGCTGTTTTTT.

The chain has TRBV20-1 and TRBJ2-3; no reliable D call. V gave up 7 bases and J gave up 3 bases, with 14 bases separating them. The CDR3 consists of 13 residues. In germline, CDR1 is DFQATT, CDR2 SNEGSKA (reference sequence). The CDR3 spells CSVLPLATDTQYF. The CDR3 DNA sequence: TGCAGTGTACTTCCCCTTGCTACAGATACGCAGTATTTT.

This clonotype was seen a few times. The genes are TRBV20-1 and TRBJ2-5; no clear D gene. The V and J ends lost 6 bases and 5 bases respectively, with 16 bases between them. From germline, CDR1 is DFQATT and CDR2 SNEGSKA (reference sequence). This CDR3 contains 13 residues. Written as DNA, the CDR3 is TGCAGTGCGCTCCCTAGAGTACGGGAGACCCAGTACTTC. Its translation is CSALPRVRETQYF.

This clonotype was picked up many times. This chain connects TRBV11-2 to TRBJ1-1, with TRBD1 identical over 7 bases. In germline, CDR1 is SGHAT, CDR2 FQNNGV. This CDR3 comprises 15 residues. Unmatched junction bases numbered 12, after V lost 5 bases and J lost 6 bases. CDR3 DNA sequence: TGTGCCAGCAGCCTCTACACCGACAGGGACGCTGAAGCTTTCTTT. This encodes CASSLYTDRDAEAFF.

The sample holds many counts of this clonotype. The CDR3 is CSASRLAGGSYEQYF. CDR3 nucleotide sequence: TGCAGTGCTAGCAGACTAGCGGGGGGTTCCTACGAGCAGTACTTC. This rearrangement joins TRBV20-1 to TRBJ2-7, with 13 bases aligning to TRBD2. The CDR3 extends over 15 amino acids. The V segment lost 3 bases and the J segment 1 base; nucleotides outside the gene matches: 3. CDR1 is DFQATT, CDR2 SNEGSKA, per germline (reference sequence).

This clonotype was found many times. The rearrangement uses TRBV7-2 and TRBJ1-2, with 8 bases lining up with TRBD1. This CDR3 is 14 amino acids long. Germline V gene sequence: CDR1 SGHTA, CDR2 FQGNSA. The trim removed 0 bases at V and 8 bases at J, leaving 5 bases unmatched. CDR3 amino acids: CASSLAQTGVGYTF. CDR3 nucleotides: TGTGCCAGCAGCTTAGCCCAGACAGGGGTCGGCTACACCTTC.

The chain carries TRBV19 and TRBJ2-5, with a weak D call TRBD2 (5 bases). The CDR3 loop spans 17 amino acids. Germline CDR1 reads LNHDA; CDR2 reads SQIVND (reference sequence). Trimming removed 3 bases from V and 1 base from J, with 18 bases in between. The CDR3 here is CASSILGIGRSQETQYF. DNA for the CDR3: TGTGCCAGTAGTATCCTCGGGATTGGGCGGAGCCAAGAGACCCAGTACTTC.

With respect to this clonotype: This clone may be a read error of a much larger clone one base away. This chain joins TRBV10-3 and TRBJ2-7; D tentatively reads TRBD1 or TRBD2 (7 bases each). V was trimmed by 11 bases and J by 2 bases, leaving 19 bases between them. CDR1 is ENHRY and CDR2 is SYGVKD in the germline V gene. CDR3 length: 14 amino acids. The CDR3 DNA reads TGTGCCGCAGGGGGGGCGGGAAACCCCTACGAGCAGTACTTC. This sequence encodes CAAGGAGNPYEQYF.

This clonotype occurred many times. The J gene is TRBJ1-5, the V gene TRBV7-2; D not resolved. Trimming left V 5 bases short and J 2 bases short, with 13 bases between. Germline CDR1 reads SGHTA; CDR2 reads FQGNSA. This CDR3 spans 15 amino acids. The CDR3 nucleotides are TGTGCCAGCAGCCCCTCCAGTGGGGGCAATCAGCCCCAGCATTTT. This translates into CASSPSSGGNQPQHF.

This clonotype was counted many times. The chain is built from TRBV7-2 and TRBJ2-2; D ambiguous. This CDR3 contains 13 residues. Germline V gives CDR1 SGHTA, CDR2 FQGNSA. Trimming left V 3 bases short and J 5 bases short, with 7 bases between. The CDR3 coding sequence is TGTGCCAGCAGCTTCATCGGGACCGGGGAGCTGTTTTTT. It codes for CASSFIGTGELFF.

This clonotype was seen only a few times. The rearrangement links TRBV2 to TRBJ2-1; a possible D gene is TRBD2 (6 bases). Per the germline V gene, CDR1 is SNHLY and CDR2 is FYNNEI. Trimming shortened V by 9 bases and J by 6 bases, and 15 bases separated the two germline ends. The CDR3 covers 13 residues. The CDR3 spells CASRLEEGNEQFF. The CDR3 DNA reads TGTGCCAGTAGACTAGAGGAAGGCAATGAGCAGTTCTTC.

The rearrangement joins TRBV2 to TRBJ2-4; no clear D gene. V was cut by 6 bases and J by 2 bases, with 11 bases left in between. Looked up from germline, CDR1 is SNHLY and CDR2 is FYNNEI. The CDR3 is 14 residues long. The CDR3 sequence: CASSDTVSKNIQYF. CDR3 DNA sequence: TGTGCCAGCAGCGATACTGTATCCAAAAACATTCAGTACTTC.

The chain joins TRBV23-1 to TRBJ2-1; possibly TRBD2 for D (6 bases). TRBV23-1 is labeled an ORF, and its function is uncertain. V was clipped by 9 bases and J by 5 bases, with 17 bases between them. The CDR3 extends over 14 amino acids. The CDR3 DNA sequence: TGCGCCAGAGGAGGGGCTCAAGGAAACAATGAGCAGTTCTTC. This codes for CARGGAQGNNEQFF.

Ten or more counts support this clonotype. This chain links TRBV28 with TRBJ1-1; D call uncertain. V gave up 3 bases and J gave up 4 bases, with 12 bases separating them. Germline V CDR1 and CDR2: MDHEN, SYDVKM. The length of the CDR3 is 14 residues. CDR3 in amino acids: CASSLGNKFTEAFF. DNA for the CDR3: TGTGCCAGCAGTTTGGGTAACAAATTCACTGAAGCTTTCTTT.

There are many counts of this clonotype. This chain joins TRBV5-1 and TRBJ2-2; D perhaps matches TRBD1 (7 bases). The CDR3 has 15 amino acids. The germline CDR1 and CDR2 sequences are SGHRS and YFSETQ. The V gene lost 1 base and the J gene lost 4 bases, with 11 bases spanning the gap. The CDR3 region is CASSLNRGGTGELFF. CDR3 nucleotide sequence: TGCGCCAGCAGCTTGAACAGGGGAGGCACCGGGGAGCTGTTTTTT.

The table lists this clonotype with a few counts. This chain connects TRBV19 to TRBJ1-1; possibly TRBD1 for D (5 bases). In germline, CDR1 is LNHDA, CDR2 SQIVND (reference sequence). V was cut by 6 bases and J by 5 bases, with 19 bases left in between. This CDR3 region has 15 residues. The DNA for the CDR3 is TGTGCCAGTAGGGCCGGAGGGGCAGGGCGTACTGAAGCTTTCTTT. It translates to CASRAGGAGRTEAFF. Complete variable domain (other parts from reference TRBV19 and TRBJ1-1): DGGITQSPKYLFRKEGQNVTLSCEQNLNHDAMYWYRQDPGQGLRLIYYSQIVNDFQKGDIAEGYSVSREKKESFPLTVTSAQKNPTAFYLCASRAGGAGRTEAFFGQGTRLTVV.

This clonotype was detected many times. The chain is built from TRBV7-9 and TRBJ2-2; tentative D call: TRBD2 (6 bases). V lost 5 bases, J lost 0 bases, and 13 bases lay in between. The CDR3 covers 16 residues. Germline V CDR1 and CDR2: SEHNR, FQNEAQ (reference sequence). As DNA, the CDR3 is TGTGCCAGCAGCCTGACTAGGGGAACGAACACCGGGGAGCTGTTTTTT. Residues: CASSLTRGTNTGELFF.

The chain's CDR3 is CASSQTRKTGELFF. Written as DNA, the CDR3 is TGTGCCAGCAGCCAAACCAGGAAGACCGGGGAGCTGTTTTTT. The chain employs TRBV14 and TRBJ2-2, with D unresolved. CDR3 length: 14 amino acids. Germline V gene data show CDR1 as SGHDN and CDR2 as FVKESK. The germline V and J ends were trimmed by 2 bases and 5 bases, with 9 bases remaining between them. Looking up the rest from reference TRBV14 and TRBJ2-2 gives the full variable domain: EAGVTQFPSHSVIEKGQTVTLRCDPISGHDNLYWYRRVMGKEIKFLLHFVKESKQDESGMPNNRFLAERTGGTYSTLKVQPAELEDSGVYFCASSQTRKTGELFFGEGSRLTVL.

This clonotype was detected a few times. V is TRBV20-1 and J is TRBJ2-7; the match to TRBD2 covers 9 bases. Germline V gene sequence: CDR1 DFQATT, CDR2 SNEGSKA (reference sequence). The J segment lost 5 bases and the V segment lost 4 bases, leaving 6 bases of the junction unmatched. The CDR3 contains 13 residues. The CDR3 DNA sequence: TGCAGTGCTAACCTTGTAGCGGGAGACGAGCAGTACTTC. It codes for CSANLVAGDEQYF.

This chain links TRBV11-2 with TRBJ2-1, with 8 bases matching TRBD2. The CDR3 runs 20 residues. J gave up 0 bases and V 3 bases, and 16 bases lay outside the gene matches. CDR1 is SGHAT and CDR2 is FQNNGV in the germline V gene. This chain's CDR3 is CASSFRWRGEIGSSYNEQFF. CDR3 coding DNA: TGTGCCAGCAGCTTTAGGTGGCGGGGGGAAATTGGGAGCTCCTACAATGAGCAGTTCTTC.

This clonotype appeared many times. The CDR3, as DNA: TGTGCCACCAGTGATCCCCGGGACGGACCCTTAGGGCCCCAGCATTTT. It translates to CATSDPRDGPLGPQHF. The genes are TRBV24-1 and TRBJ1-5, with D possibly TRBD1 on 5 matching bases. CDR1 and CDR2 from the germline V gene are KGHDR and SFDVKD. Trimming pared 3 bases from V and 9 bases from J, leaving 20 bases between. The CDR3 is 16 residues long.

This clonotype was seen at least ten times. The chain combines TRBV7-2 with TRBJ1-5, with a weak D call TRBD1 (6 bases). The CDR3 runs 13 residues. Per germline, CDR1 SGHTA and CDR2 FQGNSA. V lost 1 base to trimming and J lost 7 bases, with 8 bases between them. The CDR3 loop reads CASSLDQGQPQHF. CDR3 nucleotide sequence: TGTGCCAGCAGCTTAGATCAGGGGCAGCCCCAGCATTTT.